This TCR beta chain was observed in a study of T-cell memory formation after mild COVID-19. TCRdb reprocessed the 5' RACE reads via MiXCR and lists one record per CDR3 protein. The sample lists 300,000 to 350,000 distinct CDR3 sequences; over 11% were seen once. V was cut by 0 bases and J by 4 bases, with 13 bases left in between. The CDR3 spans 16 residues. Germline assignment: CDR1 LGHNA and CDR2 YSLEER. The table lists this clonotype with a few counts. What was sequenced was PBMCs or a T cell subset sorted from them (not recorded which). The chain joins TRBV4-3 to TRBJ2-1; D unclear. The sequence came from a young man who had mild COVID-19 (a few samples of this study predate the infection). Cell type and time point are not known. The CDR3 bases are TGCGCCAGCAGCCAAGATTACCAGGACGGATACAATGAGCAGTTCTTC. Its translation is CASSQDYQDGYNEQFF.